One and the same sample provided the 27 T cell receptor beta chains below, sequenced in a study of T-cell memory formation after mild COVID-19. TCRdb passed the 5' RACE reads through MiXCR, listing each CDR3 protein once. This sample yields under 400,000 distinct CDR3 sequences, of which 25% to 30% are seen a single time; less than 15% belongs to the top ten. Sequencing was performed on PBMCs or a T cell subset sorted from them (not recorded which). These TCRs come from an adult woman who had mild COVID-19 (a few samples of this study predate the infection). Cell type and time point are not known.

The gene calls are TRBV2 and TRBJ1-5; 9 positions agree with TRBD1. Germline V gene lookup returns CDR1 SNHLY and CDR2 FYNNEI. J gave up 4 bases and V 3 bases, and 4 bases lay outside the gene matches. CDR3 size: 15 residues. As DNA, the CDR3 is TGTGCCAGCAGTGATCGGACAGGGGCGAATCAGCCCCAGCATTTT. The encoded protein is CASSDRTGANQPQHF.

V usage is TRBV20-1 and J usage is TRBJ2-1; D call uncertain. Germline V gene data show CDR1 as DFQATT and CDR2 as SNEGSKA (reference sequence). This CDR3 contains 15 residues. V shed 3 bases and J shed 0 bases, with 12 bases lying between them. For the CDR3, the DNA is TGCAGTGCTAGGGATAAAGAGAGCTCCTACAATGAGCAGTTCTTC. Protein: CSARDKESSYNEQFF.

This clonotype was seen only a few times. The V call is TRBV12-3 or TRBV12-4, the J call TRBJ1-3, with a possible D match to TRBD1 (6 bases). This CDR3 spans 15 amino acids. Trimming removed 6 bases at V and 0 bases at J, with 12 bases between. The CDR3, as DNA: TGTGCCAGCAGGACGGACAGTCGCTCTGGAAACACCATATATTTT. Amino acids: CASRTDSRSGNTIYF.

The V and J genes are TRBV6-6 and TRBJ1-1; 7 nucleotides align to TRBD1. The CDR3 has 14 amino acids. Trimming removed 2 bases from V and 4 bases from J; junction bases left unmatched: 4. Germline CDR1 is MNHNY and CDR2 is SVGAGI (reference sequence). The CDR3 nucleotides are TGTGCCAGCAGTTACACAGGGGAAGGCACTGAAGCTTTCTTT. It codes for CASSYTGEGTEAFF.

The J gene is TRBJ2-2, the V gene TRBV5-6; D is uncertain. The CDR3 contains 15 residues. The V and J ends lost 0 bases and 6 bases respectively, with 12 bases between them. Germline V CDR1 and CDR2: SGHDT, YYEEEE. This chain's CDR3 is CASSLVGASSGELFF. Written as DNA, the CDR3 is TGTGCCAGCAGCTTGGTCGGCGCATCCTCCGGGGAGCTGTTTTTT.

This clonotype was seen a few times. The chain uses TRBV11-2 and TRBJ1-1; TRBD1 matches 10 bases. The CDR3 sequence is 14 residues long. The germline CDR1 and CDR2 sequences are SGHAT and FQNNGV. With V trimmed by 3 bases and J by 5 bases, 3 bases remained unmatched. The CDR3 region is CASSFDRGLTEAFF. The CDR3, as DNA: TGTGCCAGCAGCTTTGACAGGGGGCTTACTGAAGCTTTCTTT.

This rearrangement joins TRBV4-2 to TRBJ1-1; D possibly corresponds to TRBD1 (5 bases). V was shortened by 3 bases and J by 4 bases, with 12 bases between the two germline ends. Germline values: CDR1 LGHNA, CDR2 YNFKEQ. The CDR3 extends over 14 amino acids. For the CDR3, the DNA is TGTGCCAGCAGCCAGGGGGGGACCGGCACTGAAGCTTTCTTT. This codes for CASSQGGTGTEAFF.

The rearrangement joins TRBV20-1 to TRBJ2-1; no clear D gene. The CDR3 is 11 amino acids. Germline-derived CDR1 and CDR2 are DFQATT and SNEGSKA (reference sequence). Between the trimmed V and J ends, which lost 5 bases and 1 base, there was a span of 3 bases. The CDR3 DNA reads TGCAGTGCTGTTTCCTACAATGAGCAGTTCTTC. Its protein product is CSAVSYNEQFF.

In this sample, this clonotype turned up a few times. This rearrangement joins TRBV27 to TRBJ2-1; D is uncertain. Deletions cut 3 bases from V and 8 bases from J, with 11 bases between. Looked up from germline, CDR1 is MNHEY and CDR2 is SMNVEV (reference sequence). The CDR3 is 13 amino acids. The CDR3 nucleotides read TGTGCCAGCAGTTTTACCCCGCGCCATGAGCAGTTCTTC. Protein: CASSFTPRHEQFF.

This clonotype was seen more than once but under ten times. The chain has TRBV4-1 and TRBJ2-7; 11 bases are shared with TRBD1. The CDR3 spans 18 residues. Germline CDR1 MGHRA, CDR2 YSYEKL. V shed 2 bases and J 2 bases; nucleotides not matched to a gene: 11. The DNA of the CDR3 is TGCGCCAGCAGCCAAACCCCTCGGGGGGGACAGGGGGCCTACGAGCAGTACTTC. It yields the protein CASSQTPRGGQGAYEQYF.

This rearrangement joins TRBV7-2 to TRBJ2-1; D remains unclear. Between the trimmed V and J ends, which lost 0 bases and 2 bases, there was a span of 20 bases. The CDR3 sequence is 19 residues long. Looked up from germline, CDR1 is SGHTA and CDR2 is FQGNSA. The CDR3 region has the DNA TGTGCCAGCAGCTTAGCGTCGGGCGGACGGGTAAAGGCCTACAATGAGCAGTTCTTC. Protein sequence: CASSLASGGRVKAYNEQFF.

This clonotype appeared a few times. A much larger clone sits a single nucleotide away, making a read error possible. The V and J genes are TRBV11-3 and TRBJ2-1, with D hard to call. Deletions cut 1 base from V and 6 bases from J, with 4 bases between. The length of the CDR3 is 12 residues. CDR1 is SGHNT, CDR2 YENEEA, per germline. The CDR3 DNA is TGTGCCAGCAGCTTAGTCGTCAATGAGCAGTTCTTC. This encodes CASSLVVNEQFF.

The genes are TRBV5-1 and TRBJ2-7; D is undetermined. The CDR3 is made up of 12 amino acids. CDR1 SGHRS and CDR2 YFSETQ come from the germline V gene. V was clipped by 4 bases and J by 4 bases, with 9 bases between them. The CDR3 nucleotides read TGCGCCAGCAGCGGCGGCCCGTACGAGCAGTACTTC. Its translation is CASSGGPYEQYF.

This clonotype has only a few counts. V and J are TRBV3-1 and TRBJ1-1, with 9 bases that match TRBD1. Germline CDR1 reads LGHDT; CDR2 reads YNNKEL (reference sequence). J gave up 4 bases and V 4 bases, and 4 bases lay outside the gene matches. This CDR3 has 14 amino acids. CDR3 coding DNA: TGTGCCAGCAGCCCCACAGGGGGCCGCACTGAAGCTTTCTTT. Translation gives CASSPTGGRTEAFF.

The chain carries TRBV5-1 and TRBJ2-1, with 10 bases fitting TRBD2. CDR1 is SGHRS and CDR2 is YFSETQ in the germline V gene. Unmatched junction bases numbered 22, after V lost 0 bases and J lost 7 bases. CDR3 length: 21 residues. The CDR3 coding sequence is TGCGCCAGCAGCTTGGCCTCCCTCAAGCGGGGGGGCCCATTTCGGTTGAATGAGCAGTTCTTC. Amino acids: CASSLASLKRGGPFRLNEQFF.

The gene calls are TRBV4-1 and TRBJ1-2; D may be TRBD1 (6 bases). CDR1 is MGHRA, CDR2 YSYEKL, per germline. The CDR3 covers 18 residues. V shed 0 bases and J shed 2 bases, with 19 bases lying between them. CDR3 region: CASSQERAGASPNYGYTF. CDR3 DNA: TGCGCCAGCAGCCAAGAGCGAGCAGGGGCATCTCCCAACTATGGCTACACCTTC.

The sample holds many counts of this clonotype. The chain carries TRBV28 and TRBJ2-3; D is unclear. With 5 bases removed from V and 2 bases from J, the gap between germline ends came to 14 bases. The CDR3 covers 15 residues. The germline V gene encodes CDR1 MDHEN and CDR2 SYDVKM. The CDR3 DNA follows: TGTGCCAGCAGTCCGCCGGCCAAACACACAGATACGCAGTATTTT. This codes for CASSPPAKHTDTQYF.

This clonotype occurred a few times. The V call is TRBV29-1, the J call TRBJ2-7; TRBD1 matches at 9 bases. Germline trimming cut 3 bases from V and 6 bases from J; bases unmatched to any gene: 9. Germline CDR1 reads SQVTM; CDR2 reads ANQGSEA. The CDR3 consists of 14 residues. CDR3 residues: CSVDSGTGSVEQYF. CDR3 DNA sequence: TGCAGCGTTGATTCCGGGACAGGGTCTGTCGAGCAGTACTTC.

This clonotype appeared a few times. The chain employs TRBV19 and TRBJ2-3; no clear D gene. The germline gives CDR1 LNHDA, CDR2 SQIVND (reference sequence). Between the trimmed V and J ends, which lost 5 bases and 4 bases, there was a span of 4 bases. The length of the CDR3 is 11 residues. CDR3 bases: TGTGCCAGTAGTGAGTCAGATACGCAGTATTTT. Residues: CASSESDTQYF. The full variable domain, in which reference TRBV19 and TRBJ2-3 provide the parts outside the CDR3, is DGGITQSPKYLFRKEGQNVTLSCEQNLNHDAMYWYRQDPGQGLRLIYYSQIVNDFQKGDIAEGYSVSREKKESFPLTVTSAQKNPTAFYLCASSESDTQYFGPGTRLTVL.

This clonotype was detected a few times. V gene TRBV6-2 or TRBV6-3 combines with J gene TRBJ1-2; D is unresolved. The V gene's germline CDR1 is MNHEY and CDR2 SVGEGT. The CDR3 is made up of 16 amino acids. Trimming pared 6 bases from V and 0 bases from J, leaving 17 bases between. The CDR3 spells CASSLGGRQANYGYTF. In DNA form, the CDR3 reads TGTGCCAGCAGCCTCGGTGGTAGGCAAGCTAACTATGGCTACACCTTC.

The chain joins TRBV15 to TRBJ1-1; no definite D call. The CDR3 has 16 residues. Trimming removed 5 bases from V and 0 bases from J, with 16 bases in between. Per the germline V gene, CDR1 is LNHNV and CDR2 is YYDKDF (reference sequence). The CDR3: CATSPEGSYLNTEAFF. As DNA, the CDR3 is TGTGCCACCAGCCCCGAGGGCAGTTACTTGAACACTGAAGCTTTCTTT.

The chain has TRBV7-6 and TRBJ2-1, with 8 bases aligning to TRBD2. The CDR3 contains 15 residues. The trim removed 5 bases at V and 5 bases at J, leaving 8 bases unmatched. Germline loops: CDR1 SGHVS, CDR2 FNYEAQ. In DNA, the CDR3 is TGTGCCAGCAGCCGTGCGGGGGGTATAAACAATGAGCAGTTCTTC. It yields the protein CASSRAGGINNEQFF.

This chain links TRBV4-3 with TRBJ2-7; a weak D match, TRBD2 (6 bases). Trimming cost V 0 bases and J 1 base, with 13 bases left between them. Germline values: CDR1 LGHNA, CDR2 YSLEER. The length of the CDR3 is 16 residues. The CDR3 spells CASSQEFGSRSYEQYF. As DNA, the CDR3 is TGCGCCAGCAGCCAAGAGTTCGGGAGTAGGTCCTACGAGCAGTACTTC.

This clonotype was detected a few times. This chain joins TRBV3-1 and TRBJ1-1; D unclear. The CDR3 length is 14 residues. CDR1 is LGHDT and CDR2 is YNNKEL in the germline V gene (reference sequence). V was shortened by 3 bases and J by 1 base, with 9 bases between the two germline ends. CDR3 loop: CASSHHQRNTEAFF. The DNA for the CDR3 is TGTGCCAGCAGCCACCACCAGAGGAACACTGAAGCTTTCTTT.

This chain links TRBV5-1 with TRBJ2-1, with D tentatively TRBD2 (6 bases). Germline values: CDR1 SGHRS, CDR2 YFSETQ. V was cut by 1 base and J by 3 bases, with 8 bases left in between. CDR3 length: 14 residues. Here the CDR3 DNA reads TGCGCCAGCAGCTTGTCTAGCGACTACAATGAGCAGTTCTTC. Translation gives CASSLSSDYNEQFF.

The rearrangement links TRBV23-1 to TRBJ1-4; TRBD1 agrees at 9 bases. TRBV23-1 is known as an ORF, though its function is uncertain. CDR3 length equals 13 residues. V lost 11 bases, J lost 8 bases, and 9 bases stayed unmatched. CDR3 region: CAFGGQGGEKLFF. The CDR3 nucleotides are TGCGCCTTTGGGGGACAGGGAGGCGAAAAACTGTTTTTT.

This clonotype was detected a few times. The chain carries TRBV20-1 and TRBJ2-3; TRBD2 matches 14 bases. Germline V gene lookup returns CDR1 DFQATT and CDR2 SNEGSKA (reference sequence). The CDR3 consists of 19 residues. V was pared by 3 bases and J by 3 bases, with 14 bases of the junction left unmatched. The CDR3 bases are TGCAGTGCTAGGCGCGGACTAGCGGGGGGCCAGGGCCCAACAGATACGCAGTATTTT. It specifies CSARRGLAGGQGPTDTQYF.